This T cell receptor (beta chain) appears in the sequencing data of a study of T cell responses to AZD1222 COVID-19 vaccine. Germline CDR1 reads MNHEY; CDR2 reads SMNVEV (reference sequence). V was trimmed by 6 bases and J by 4 bases, leaving 9 bases between them. This CDR3 region has 12 residues. Study results and caveats: Only a handful of AZD1222 recipients were seropositive at baseline. In the spike-specific TCR repertoire, nearly half reportedly target unmutated variant regions.

Repertoires were generated with immunoSEQ multiplex PCR, while TCRdb's copy carries only in-frame clones and drops some. The sample has around 110,000 clones, almost 90% seen once. This clone came up a few times. No antigen is known for it. The chain links TRBV27 to TRBJ1-1, with TRBD1 as a possible D gene (5 bases). The specimen was peripheral blood, collected on day 0 of AZD1222 vaccination. The source is an adult in good health. The CDR3 region is CASRQGATEAFF. The CDR3 nucleotides read TGTGCCAGCAGGCAGGGAGCCACTGAAGCTTTCTTT.